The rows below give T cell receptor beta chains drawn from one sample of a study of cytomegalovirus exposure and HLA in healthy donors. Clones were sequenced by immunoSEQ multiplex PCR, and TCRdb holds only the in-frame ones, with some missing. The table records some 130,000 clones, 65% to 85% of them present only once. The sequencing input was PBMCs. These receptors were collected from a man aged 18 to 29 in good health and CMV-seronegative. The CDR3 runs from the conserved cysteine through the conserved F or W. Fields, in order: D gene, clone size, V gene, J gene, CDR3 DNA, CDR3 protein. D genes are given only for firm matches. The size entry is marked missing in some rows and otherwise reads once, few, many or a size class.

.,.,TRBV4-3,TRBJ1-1,TGCGCCAGCAGCCAAGGGCCGAGGGGGACTGAAGCTTTCTTT,CASSQGPRGTEAFF
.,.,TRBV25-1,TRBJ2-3,TGTGCCAGCAGTGAAGGTGGCAGCACAGATACGCAGTATTTT,CASSEGGSTDTQYF
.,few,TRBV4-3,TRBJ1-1,TGCGCCAGCAGCCCGACATCTAACACTGAAGCTTTCTTT,CASSPTSNTEAFF
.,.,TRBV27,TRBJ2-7,TGTGCCAGCAGTCCTAGAGCCGGGACATTCTACGAGCAGTACTTC,CASSPRAGTFYEQYF
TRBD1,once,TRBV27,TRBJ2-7,TGTGCCAGCTCTTGGGGGCAGGGGGCGTACGAGCAGTACTTC,CASSWGQGAYEQYF
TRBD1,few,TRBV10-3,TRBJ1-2,TGTGCCACAAGGGACAGGTGGGACTATGGCTACACCTTC,CATRDRWDYGYTF
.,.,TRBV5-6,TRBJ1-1,TGTGCCAGCAGCTTGGCATTTAACACTGAAGCTTTCTTT,CASSLAFNTEAFF
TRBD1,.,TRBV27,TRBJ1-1,TGTGCCAGCAGCCTATCAGGACAGGGGGAGGTATTTTCTGGGGCTATGAACACTGAAGCTTTCTTT,CASSLSGQGEVFSGAMNTEAFF
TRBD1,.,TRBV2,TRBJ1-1,TGTGCCAGCAGGGGGACAGGGTGGGACACTGAAGCTTTCTTT,CASRGTGWDTEAFF
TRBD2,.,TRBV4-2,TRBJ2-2,TGTGCCAGCAGCAAAGCGGGGGGCACCGGGGAGCTGTTTTTT,CASSKAGGTGELFF
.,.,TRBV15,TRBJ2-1,TGTGCCACCAGCAGAGATCCCCCAGGAACCAATGAGCAGTTCTTC,CATSRDPPGTNEQFF
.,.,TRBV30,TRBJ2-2,TGTGCCTGGAGTGGAAGACAGATCGCGAACACCGGGGAGCTGTTTTTT,CAWSGRQIANTGELFF
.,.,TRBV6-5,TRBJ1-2,TGTGCCACCAAAAGCGGTGGGGACAAAGGCTACACCTTC,CATKSGGDKGYTF
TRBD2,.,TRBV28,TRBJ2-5,TGTGCCAGCAGTTTCCTTAGCGGGGGGCTGTTGAAGACCCAGTACTTC,CASSFLSGGLLKTQYF
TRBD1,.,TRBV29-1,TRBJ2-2,TGCAGCGTAGGGACAGGGGGCAGATCCGGGGAGCTGTTTTTT,CSVGTGGRSGELFF
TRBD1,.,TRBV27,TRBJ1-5,TGTGCCAGCAGTCCGGGACAGGAGCGCAATCAGCCCCAGCATTTT,CASSPGQERNQPQHF
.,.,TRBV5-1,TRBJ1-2,TGCGCCAGCAGCTTGGAGTCTGCTCGGGTTACCTTCTTC,CASSLESARVTFF
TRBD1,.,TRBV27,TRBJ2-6,TGTGCCAGCAGTTTATTCCTCTCCGGGACAGGCAACTCTGGGGCCAACGTCCTGACTTTC,CASSLFLSGTGNSGANVLTF
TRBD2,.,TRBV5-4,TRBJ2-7,TGTGCCAGCAGCTGGGGGGGAGGTACCTACGAGCAGTACTTC,CASSWGGGTYEQYF
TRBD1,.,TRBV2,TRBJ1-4,TGTGCCAGCAGTGAAAGCAGGGGGCGCGGGATTGGAAAACTGTTTTTT,CASSESRGRGIGKLFF
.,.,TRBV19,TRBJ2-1,TGTGCCACCCGAGGGGGGGGCGGCTACCGTCACAATGAGCAGTTCTTC,CATRGGGGYRHNEQFF
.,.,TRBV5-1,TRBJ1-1,TGCGCCAGCAGGGGTCACAGGGTCAACACTGAAGCTTTCTTT,CASRGHRVNTEAFF
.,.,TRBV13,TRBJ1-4,TGTGCCAGCAGCTTAGGACAAGGGAGCCCCAATGAAAAACTGTTTTTT,CASSLGQGSPNEKLFF
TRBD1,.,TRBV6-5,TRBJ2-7,TGTGCCAGCAGTTATTCCACAGGGGGCCGGGAGCAGTACTTC,CASSYSTGGREQYF
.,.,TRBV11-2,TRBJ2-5,TGTGCCAGCAGCTTAGGATCCAGGGTAGGAGAGACCCAGTACTTC,CASSLGSRVGETQYF
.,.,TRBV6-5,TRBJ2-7,TGTGCCAGCAGGCCCGGTCTGTTCCACGAGCAGTACTTC,CASRPGLFHEQYF
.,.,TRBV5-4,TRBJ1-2,TGTGCCAGCAGCTTGTTCGGGGGGCCTGGCTACACCTTC,CASSLFGGPGYTF
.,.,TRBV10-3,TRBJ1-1,TGTGCCATCAGTGAAATAAACACTGAAGCTTTCTTT,CAISEINTEAFF
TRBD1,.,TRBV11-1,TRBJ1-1,TGTGCCAGCAGCTTAAGCCCGGCAGGGGGTACTGAAGCTTTCTTT,CASSLSPAGGTEAFF
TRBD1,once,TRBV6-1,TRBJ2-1,TGTGCCAGCAGTGGGTACAGGGGGAACGATGAGCAGTTCTTC,CASSGYRGNDEQFF
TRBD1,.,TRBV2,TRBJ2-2,TGTGCCAGCAGTTCGACGACAGGGTACACCGGGGAGCTGTTTTTT,CASSSTTGYTGELFF
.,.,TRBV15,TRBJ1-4,TGTGCCACCAGCAGAGATGCCCAGGGGAATGAAAAACTGTTTTTT,CATSRDAQGNEKLFF
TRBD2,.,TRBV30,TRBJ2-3,TGTGCCTGGAGTTTTGCGGGGGGGCAGGGGACGCAGTATTTT,CAWSFAGGQGTQYF
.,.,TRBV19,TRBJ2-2,TGTGCCAGTAGTATAGTTAGAACCGGGGAGCTGTTTTTT,CASSIVRTGELFF
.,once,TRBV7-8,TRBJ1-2,TGTGCCAGCACCGAAGGGGGAGTACGGGGCTACACCTTC,CASTEGGVRGYTF
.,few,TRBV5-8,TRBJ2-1,TGTGCCAGCAGCTTGGGAGGGTACTCCTACAATGAGCAGTTCTTC,CASSLGGYSYNEQFF
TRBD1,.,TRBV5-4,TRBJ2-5,TGTGCCAGCAACTTACAGGGGGAAGAGACCCAGTACTTC,CASNLQGEETQYF
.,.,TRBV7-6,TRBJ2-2,TGTGCCAGCAGCTTCGTAGGGGCCACCGGGGAGCTGTTTTTT,CASSFVGATGELFF
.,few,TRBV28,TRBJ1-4,TGTGCCACCCGCAGGGAAGAAAAACTGTTTTTT,CATRREEKLFF
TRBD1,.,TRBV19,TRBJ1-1,TGTGCCAGTCTTCCGGGACAGGGCCTGAACACTGAAGCTTTCTTT,CASLPGQGLNTEAFF
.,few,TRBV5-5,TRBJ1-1,TGTGCCAGCAGCGGAAGACAGGTTAACACTGAAGCTTTCTTT,CASSGRQVNTEAFF
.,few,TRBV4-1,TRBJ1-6,TGCGCCAGCAGCCAAGATGGGGGACACTCGGCATCACCCCTCCACTTT,CASSQDGGHSASPLHF
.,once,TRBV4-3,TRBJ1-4,TGCGCCAGCAGCCAAGATGACCTGGGGAGGAATGAAAAACTGTTTTTT,CASSQDDLGRNEKLFF
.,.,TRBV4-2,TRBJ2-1,TGTGCCAGCAGCCAAGAATCGGGAACGAATGAGCAGTTCTTC,CASSQESGTNEQFF
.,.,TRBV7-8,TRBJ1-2,TGTGCCAGCAGCGTCTTCGAAGGGGAAGGCGGAAATGGCTACACCTTC,CASSVFEGEGGNGYTF
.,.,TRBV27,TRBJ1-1,TGTGCCAGCAGTTTATTCAGCGGGAACACTGAAGCTTTCTTT,CASSLFSGNTEAFF
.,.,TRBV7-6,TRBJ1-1,TGTGCCAGCAGCTTTGTCAGGGAAATGAACACTGAAGCTTTCTTT,CASSFVREMNTEAFF
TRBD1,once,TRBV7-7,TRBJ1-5,TGTGCTAGCAGCCCTGGGACAGATCAGCCCCAGCATTTT,CASSPGTDQPQHF
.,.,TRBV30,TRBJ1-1,TGTGCCTGGAGTGCAGGAATGAACACTGAAGCTTTCTTT,CAWSAGMNTEAFF
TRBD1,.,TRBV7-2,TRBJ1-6,TGTGCCAGCAGCCTACTCGACAGGGGAGGTGCTAATTCACCCCTCCACTTT,CASSLLDRGGANSPLHF
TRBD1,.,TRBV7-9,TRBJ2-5,TGTGCCAGCAGCTCCCCGCAGGGGGCCGGAGAGACCCAGTACTTC,CASSSPQGAGETQYF
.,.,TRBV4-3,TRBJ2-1,TGCGCCAGCAGCCAAGATACCAGGGCGTGTGGTAAATTCTTC,CASSQDTRACGKFF
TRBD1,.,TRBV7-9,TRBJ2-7,TGTGCCAGCAGCTTTCCGGGACAGGGGTTCTACGAGCAGTACTTC,CASSFPGQGFYEQYF
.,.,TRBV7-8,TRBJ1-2,TGTGCCAGCAGCTTAGGAAAAGGATCAGGGAACTATGGCTACACCTTC,CASSLGKGSGNYGYTF